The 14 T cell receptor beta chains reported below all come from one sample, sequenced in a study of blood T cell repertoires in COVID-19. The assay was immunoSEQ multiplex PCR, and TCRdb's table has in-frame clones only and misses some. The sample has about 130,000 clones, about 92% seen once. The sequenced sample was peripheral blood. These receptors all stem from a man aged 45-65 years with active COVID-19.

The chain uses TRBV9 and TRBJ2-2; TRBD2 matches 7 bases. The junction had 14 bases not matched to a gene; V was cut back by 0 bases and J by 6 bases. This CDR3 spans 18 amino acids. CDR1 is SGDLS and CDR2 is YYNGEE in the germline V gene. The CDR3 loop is CASSVGVVRPGRAGELFF. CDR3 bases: TGTGCCAGCAGCGTAGGTGTAGTGAGACCAGGGAGGGCCGGGGAGCTGTTTTTT.

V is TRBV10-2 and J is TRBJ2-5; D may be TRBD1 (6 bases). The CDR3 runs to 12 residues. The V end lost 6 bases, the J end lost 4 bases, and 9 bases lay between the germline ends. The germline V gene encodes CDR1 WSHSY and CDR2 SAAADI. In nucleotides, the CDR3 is TGCGCCAGCAGGCAGGGGTTAGAGACCCAGTACTTC. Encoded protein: CASRQGLETQYF.

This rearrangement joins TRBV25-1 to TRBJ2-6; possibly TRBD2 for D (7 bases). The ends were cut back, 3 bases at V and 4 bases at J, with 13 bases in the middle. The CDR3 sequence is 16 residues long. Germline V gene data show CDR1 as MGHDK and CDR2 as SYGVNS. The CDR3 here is CASSDAGAWGANVLTF. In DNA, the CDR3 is TGTGCCAGCAGTGACGCGGGGGCTTGGGGGGCCAACGTCCTGACTTTC.

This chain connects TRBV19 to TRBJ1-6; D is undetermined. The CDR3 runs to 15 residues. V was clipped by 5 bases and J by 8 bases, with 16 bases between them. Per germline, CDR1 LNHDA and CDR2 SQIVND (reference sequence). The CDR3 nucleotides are TGTGCCAGTAGTGCCCTGACACTTCGTGATTCACCCCTCCACTTT. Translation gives CASSALTLRDSPLHF.

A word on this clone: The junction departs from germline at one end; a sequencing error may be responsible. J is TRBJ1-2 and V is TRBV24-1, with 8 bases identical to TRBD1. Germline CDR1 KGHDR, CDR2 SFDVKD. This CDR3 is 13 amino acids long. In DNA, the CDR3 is TGTGCCACCAGTCGGACAGGGAACTATGGCCACACCTTC. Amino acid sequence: CATSRTGNYGHTF.

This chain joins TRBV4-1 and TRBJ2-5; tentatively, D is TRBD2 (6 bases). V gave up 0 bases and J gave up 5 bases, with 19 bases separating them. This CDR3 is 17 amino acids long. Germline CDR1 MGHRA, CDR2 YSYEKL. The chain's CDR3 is CASSQDGGAGRWETQYF. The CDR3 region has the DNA TGCGCCAGCAGCCAAGATGGAGGGGCGGGAAGGTGGGAGACCCAGTACTTC.

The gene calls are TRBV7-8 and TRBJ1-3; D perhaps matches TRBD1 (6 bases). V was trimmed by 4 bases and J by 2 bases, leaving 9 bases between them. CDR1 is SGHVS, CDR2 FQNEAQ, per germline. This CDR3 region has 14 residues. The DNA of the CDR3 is TGTGCCAGCAGCTCAACAGGGACTGGAAACACCATATATTTT. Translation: CASSSTGTGNTIYF.

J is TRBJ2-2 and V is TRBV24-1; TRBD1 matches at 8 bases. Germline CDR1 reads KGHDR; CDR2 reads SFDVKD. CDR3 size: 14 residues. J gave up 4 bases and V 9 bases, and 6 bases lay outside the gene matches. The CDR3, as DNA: TGTGCCACCGCAGGGGGCGCAGGCACCGGGGAGCTGTTTTTT. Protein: CATAGGAGTGELFF.

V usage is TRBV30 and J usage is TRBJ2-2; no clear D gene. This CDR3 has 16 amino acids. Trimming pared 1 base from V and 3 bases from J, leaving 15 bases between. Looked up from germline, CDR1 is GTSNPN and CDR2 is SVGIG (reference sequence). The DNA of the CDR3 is TGTGCCTGGAGTGGTCTGGCGGTTTTTGACACCGGGGAGCTGTTTTTT. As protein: CAWSGLAVFDTGELFF.

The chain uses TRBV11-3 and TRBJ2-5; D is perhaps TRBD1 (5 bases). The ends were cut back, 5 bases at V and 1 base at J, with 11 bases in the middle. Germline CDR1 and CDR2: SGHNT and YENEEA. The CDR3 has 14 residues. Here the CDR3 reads CASSPGRGQETQYF. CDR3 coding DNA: TGTGCCAGCAGCCCGGGTAGGGGCCAAGAGACCCAGTACTTC.

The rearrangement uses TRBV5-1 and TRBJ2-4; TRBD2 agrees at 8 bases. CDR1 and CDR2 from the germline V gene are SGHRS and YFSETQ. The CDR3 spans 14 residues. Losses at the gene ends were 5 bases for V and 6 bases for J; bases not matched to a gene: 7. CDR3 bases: TGCGCCAGCAGTCCAAATAGCGGGACAAACATTCAGTACTTC. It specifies CASSPNSGTNIQYF.

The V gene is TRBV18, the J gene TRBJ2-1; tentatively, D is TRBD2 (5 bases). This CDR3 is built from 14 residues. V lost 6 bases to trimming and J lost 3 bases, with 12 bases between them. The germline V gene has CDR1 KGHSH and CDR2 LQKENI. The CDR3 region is CASSPSSGYNEQFF. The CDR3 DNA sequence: TGTGCCAGCTCCCCTTCGAGCGGCTACAATGAGCAGTTCTTC.

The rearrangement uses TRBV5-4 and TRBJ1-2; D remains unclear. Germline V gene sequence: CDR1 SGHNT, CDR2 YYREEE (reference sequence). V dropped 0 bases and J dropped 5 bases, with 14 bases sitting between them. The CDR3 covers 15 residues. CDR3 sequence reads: CASSLAEQRRYGYTF. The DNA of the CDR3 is TGTGCCAGCAGCTTGGCCGAACAGAGAAGGTATGGCTACACCTTC.

Written as DNA, the CDR3 is TGTGCCAGCAGCGTAGAGGGGCAGCAAAATCAGCCCCAGCATTTT. Amino acid sequence: CASSVEGQQNQPQHF. The V gene is TRBV9, the J gene TRBJ1-5; tentatively, D is TRBD1 (5 bases). The ends were cut back, 0 bases at V and 4 bases at J, with 11 bases in the middle. Germline CDR1 and CDR2: SGDLS and YYNGEE. The CDR3 runs to 15 residues.